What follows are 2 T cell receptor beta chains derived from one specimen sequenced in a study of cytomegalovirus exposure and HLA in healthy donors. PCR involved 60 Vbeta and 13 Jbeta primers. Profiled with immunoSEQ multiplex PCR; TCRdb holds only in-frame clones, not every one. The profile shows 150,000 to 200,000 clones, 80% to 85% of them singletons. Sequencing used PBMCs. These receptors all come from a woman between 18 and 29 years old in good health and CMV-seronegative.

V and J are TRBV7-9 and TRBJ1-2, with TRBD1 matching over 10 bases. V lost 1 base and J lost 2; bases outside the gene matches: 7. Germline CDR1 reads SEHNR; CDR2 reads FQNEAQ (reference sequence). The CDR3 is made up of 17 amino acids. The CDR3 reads CASSLEGTGVANYGYTF. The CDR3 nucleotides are TGTGCCAGCAGCTTAGAGGGGACAGGGGTGGCGAACTATGGCTACACCTTC.

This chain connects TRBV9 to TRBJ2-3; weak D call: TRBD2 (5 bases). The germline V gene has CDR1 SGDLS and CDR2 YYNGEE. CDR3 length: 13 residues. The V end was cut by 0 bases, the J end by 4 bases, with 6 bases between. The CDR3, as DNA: TGTGCCAGCAGCGTAGACGGGGCAGATACGCAGTATTTT. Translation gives CASSVDGADTQYF.